Described below is a single T cell receptor (beta chain) sequence and its context. The record originates from a study of blood T cells in healthy people across ages. V was clipped by 0 bases and J by 0 bases, with 13 bases between them. The CDR3 contains 16 residues. Germline CDR1 DFQATT, CDR2 SNEGSKA (reference sequence). It was with a sample-barcoded 5' primer and a J-beta primer mix that a second PCR of roughly 7 to 11 cycles was run. TCRdb reprocessed the 5' RACE reads with MiXCR, giving one entry per CDR3 protein. The sample includes under 2,000,000 distinct CDR3 sequences, about 49% of them seen just once.

This clonotype was obtained from a woman between 40 and 50 years old in good health. This rearrangement joins TRBV20-1 to TRBJ2-3, with a tentative D call TRBD2 (7 bases). Sequencing was done on a sample of blood. DNA of the CDR3: TGCAGTGCTAGAGAAATTGCGGGGGCCAGCACAGATACGCAGTATTTT. Residues: CSAREIAGASTDTQYF.